A selection of T cell receptor beta chains follows, all from one sample in a study of T-cell reconstitution after alpha-beta-depleted transplantation in children. Each CDR3 protein gets one entry after TCRdb re-called the PCR reads with MiXCR. The sample yields about 1,000,000 distinct CDR3 sequences, 25% to 30% seen once. The input for sequencing was PBMCs, mostly from graft donor cells, taken 360 days after TCRalphabeta/CD19-depleted stem cell transplant. Receptor source: a boy under three years old who had a stem cell transplant for SCID, so the T cells may come from the graft donor. CDR3s include the opening cysteine and the closing phenylalanine or tryptophan. A D gene is named only where the DNA matches it firmly. Not all rows give a size; the values are once, few, many and, for expanded clones, a class.

v_call	j_call	clone_size	d_call	cdr3_aa	cdr3_nt
TRBV9	TRBJ2-7	few	-	CASSVRGREDEQYF	TGTGCCAGCAGCGTAAGGGGCAGGGAGGACGAGCAGTACTTC
TRBV28	TRBJ2-1	-	TRBD2	CASSLTAGGRYNEQFF	TGTGCCAGCAGTTTAACTGCGGGGGGGCGCTACAATGAGCAGTTCTTC
TRBV20-1	TRBJ2-5	few	TRBD2	CSAGGDGQETQYF	TGCAGTGCTGGGGGGGACGGCCAAGAGACCCAGTACTTC
TRBV2	TRBJ2-7	few	-	CASRLDVRSNEQYF	TGTGCCAGCAGATTAGACGTGAGGAGTAACGAGCAGTACTTC
TRBV7-6	TRBJ1-1	once	-	CAISSGQTGTEAFF	TGTGCCATCAGCTCGGGACAAACGGGCACTGAAGCTTTCTTT
TRBV6-1	TRBJ2-7	-	TRBD1	CASTAGTGGYEQYF	TGTGCCAGCACCGCCGGGACAGGTGGCTACGAGCAGTACTTC
TRBV7-3	TRBJ2-5	-	-	CASSLFPGDGIGETQYF	TGTGCCAGCAGCTTATTCCCGGGGGACGGGATCGGAGAGACCCAGTACTTC
TRBV7-8	TRBJ2-7	few	TRBD1	CASSLGDRPHYEQYF	TGTGCCAGCAGCTTAGGGGACAGACCCCACTACGAGCAGTACTTC
TRBV7-9	TRBJ2-1	many	TRBD1	CASSLGDRGPYNEQFF	TGTGCCAGCAGCTTAGGTGACAGGGGACCCTACAATGAGCAGTTCTTC
TRBV4-1	TRBJ2-3	-	-	CASSQGPLPDTQYF	TGCGCCAGCAGCCAAGGACCCCTTCCAGATACGCAGTATTTT
TRBV5-1	TRBJ2-7	few	-	CASSLQARDSEQYF	TGCGCCAGCAGCTTACAGGCCAGGGACTCCGAGCAGTACTTC
TRBV28	TRBJ1-5	-	-	CASSLPQGIGNQPQHF	TGTGCCAGCAGTTTACCCCAGGGTATAGGGAATCAGCCCCAGCATTTT
TRBV10-1	TRBJ2-2	-	-	CASSELVAGGELFF	TGCGCCAGCAGTGAGTTGGTAGCTGGCGGGGAGCTGTTTTTT
TRBV4-2	TRBJ1-2	-	TRBD1	CASSPLPTGRDGYTF	TGTGCCAGCAGCCCCCTCCCGACAGGGAGGGATGGCTACACCTTC
TRBV20-1	TRBJ1-1	few	-	CSAHRVRRSNMNTEAFF	TGCAGTGCTCACCGCGTCAGGAGATCGAACATGAACACTGAAGCTTTCTTT
TRBV6-1	TRBJ2-2	-	-	CASSPPGTKNTGELFF	TGTGCCAGCAGCCCCCCCGGGACCAAGAACACCGGGGAGCTGTTTTTT
TRBV7-2	TRBJ2-5	-	TRBD1	CASRLQGYIQETQYF	TGTGCCAGCAGATTACAGGGGTACATCCAAGAGACCCAGTACTTC
TRBV12-3/TRBV12-4	TRBJ1-1	-	TRBD1	CASSSGTGGNEAFF	TGTGCCAGCAGTTCCGGGACAGGGGGAAACGAAGCTTTCTTT
TRBV28	TRBJ2-5	few	-	CASSPNRVETQYF	TGTGCCAGCAGTCCGAACAGGGTTGAGACCCAGTACTTC
TRBV10-1	TRBJ2-2	-	-	CASSESPLGRDGAGELFF	TGCGCCAGCAGTGAGTCGCCCCTGGGCAGGGATGGAGCCGGGGAGCTGTTTTTT
TRBV7-9	TRBJ1-2	-	-	CASSLGTEDMEGYTF	TGTGCCAGCAGCTTAGGGACAGAGGATATGGAGGGCTACACCTTC
TRBV12-3/TRBV12-4	TRBJ2-5	-	-	CASGDGSQETQYF	TGTGCCAGCGGGGACGGGAGTCAAGAGACCCAGTACTTC
TRBV29-1	TRBJ2-1	-	-	CSVPPGEVYNEQFF	TGCAGCGTTCCCCCGGGGGAGGTATACAATGAGCAGTTCTTC
TRBV5-1	TRBJ2-7	-	-	CASSSDYFASYEQYF	TGCGCCAGCAGCTCGGACTATTTCGCCTCCTACGAGCAGTACTTC
TRBV7-9	TRBJ2-5	-	-	CASSLVGVAQETQYF	TGTGCCAGCAGCTTAGTTGGGGTAGCTCAAGAGACCCAGTACTTC
TRBV3-1	TRBJ2-5	few	-	CASAGRVQETQYF	TGTGCCAGCGCGGGACGCGTCCAAGAGACCCAGTACTTC
TRBV29-1	TRBJ2-3	few	TRBD1	CSVRNQGATDTQYF	TGCAGCGTCAGGAATCAGGGGGCTACAGATACGCAGTATTTT
TRBV29-1	TRBJ2-3	-	-	CSVVWGLPDTQYF	TGCAGCGTTGTATGGGGTCTGCCAGATACGCAGTATTTT
TRBV5-4	TRBJ2-2	many	-	CASSPLAGELFF	TGTGCCAGCAGCCCTCTCGCCGGGGAGCTGTTTTTT
TRBV20-1	TRBJ2-5	-	-	CSARTYQETQYF	TGCAGCGCCCGGACGTACCAAGAGACCCAGTACTTC
TRBV12-3/TRBV12-4	TRBJ1-2	-	-	CATRQEETHGYTF	TGTGCCACCAGACAGGAGGAGACACATGGCTACACCTTC
TRBV29-1	TRBJ2-5	-	-	CSVARLVGSQETQYF	TGCAGCGTTGCGCGACTAGTGGGCTCCCAAGAGACCCAGTACTTC
TRBV5-1	TRBJ2-5	-	-	CASSLALGEETQYF	TGCGCCAGCAGCTTGGCGCTGGGGGAAGAGACCCAGTACTTC
TRBV25-1	TRBJ2-6	many	-	CASSDSGANVLTF	TGTGCCAGCAGTGATTCCGGGGCCAACGTCCTGACTTTC
TRBV28	TRBJ2-1	-	TRBD2	CASSLWAGGVYNEQFF	TGTGCCAGCAGTTTATGGGCGGGGGGGGTATACAATGAGCAGTTCTTC